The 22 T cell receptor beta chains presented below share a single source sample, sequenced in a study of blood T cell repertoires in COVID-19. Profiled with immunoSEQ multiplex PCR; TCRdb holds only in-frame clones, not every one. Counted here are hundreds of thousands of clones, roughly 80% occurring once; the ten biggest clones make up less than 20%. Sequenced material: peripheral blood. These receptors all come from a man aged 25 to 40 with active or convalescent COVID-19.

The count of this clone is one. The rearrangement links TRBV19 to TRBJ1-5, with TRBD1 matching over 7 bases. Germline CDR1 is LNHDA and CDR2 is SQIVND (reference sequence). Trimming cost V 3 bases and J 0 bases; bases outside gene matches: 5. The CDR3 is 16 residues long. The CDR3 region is CASSIPGQLSNQPQHF. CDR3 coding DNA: TGTGCCAGTAGTATTCCGGGACAGCTTAGCAATCAGCCCCAGCATTTT.

CDR3 DNA sequence: TGTGCCAGCAGACCTAAAGCGGGAGCAGCCGGCGAGCAGTACTTC. It encodes CASRPKAGAAGEQYF. The rearrangement joins TRBV6-4 to TRBJ2-7; the match to TRBD2 covers 8 bases. The CDR3 totals 15 residues. Trimming at V came to 6 bases and at J to 6 bases, leaving 13 bases not matched to a gene. The germline V gene has CDR1 MRHNA and CDR2 SNTAGT.

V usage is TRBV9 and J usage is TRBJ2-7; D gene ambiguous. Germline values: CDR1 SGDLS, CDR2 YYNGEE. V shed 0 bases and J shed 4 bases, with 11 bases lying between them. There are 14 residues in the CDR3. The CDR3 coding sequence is TGTGCCAGCAGCGTAGTTGGGCAGTCTTACGAGCAGTACTTC. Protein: CASSVVGQSYEQYF.

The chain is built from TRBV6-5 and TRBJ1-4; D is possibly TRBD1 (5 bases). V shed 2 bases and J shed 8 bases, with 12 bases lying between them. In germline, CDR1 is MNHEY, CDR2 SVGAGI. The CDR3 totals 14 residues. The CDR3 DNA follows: TGTGCCAGCAGTTACGCCAGGGTATACGAAAAACTGTTTTTT. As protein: CASSYARVYEKLFF.

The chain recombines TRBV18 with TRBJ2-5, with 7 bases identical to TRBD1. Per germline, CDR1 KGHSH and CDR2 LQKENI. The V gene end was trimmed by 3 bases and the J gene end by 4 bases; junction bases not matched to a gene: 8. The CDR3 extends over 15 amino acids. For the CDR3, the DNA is TGTGCCAGCTCACCGACCAAGACAGGGCGAGAGACCCAGTACTTC. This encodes CASSPTKTGRETQYF.

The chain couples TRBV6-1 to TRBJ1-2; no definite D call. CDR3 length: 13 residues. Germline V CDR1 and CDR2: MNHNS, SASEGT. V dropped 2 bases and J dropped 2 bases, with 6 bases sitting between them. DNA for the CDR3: TGTGCCAGCAGTGAACCGGGAAACTATGGCTACACCTTC. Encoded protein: CASSEPGNYGYTF.

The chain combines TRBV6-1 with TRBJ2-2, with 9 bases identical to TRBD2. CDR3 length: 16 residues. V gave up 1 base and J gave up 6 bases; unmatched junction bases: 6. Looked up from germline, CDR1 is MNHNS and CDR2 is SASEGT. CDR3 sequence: CASSEGAGGPAGELFF. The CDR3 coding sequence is TGTGCCAGCAGTGAAGGGGCGGGAGGGCCAGCCGGGGAGCTGTTTTTT.

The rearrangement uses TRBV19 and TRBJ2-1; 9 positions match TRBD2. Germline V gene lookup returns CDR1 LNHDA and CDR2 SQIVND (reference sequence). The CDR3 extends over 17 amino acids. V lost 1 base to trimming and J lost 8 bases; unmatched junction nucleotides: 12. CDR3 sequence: CASSIALIAGALDEQFF. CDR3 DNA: TGTGCCAGTAGTATAGCCCTCATAGCGGGAGCTTTAGATGAGCAGTTCTTC.

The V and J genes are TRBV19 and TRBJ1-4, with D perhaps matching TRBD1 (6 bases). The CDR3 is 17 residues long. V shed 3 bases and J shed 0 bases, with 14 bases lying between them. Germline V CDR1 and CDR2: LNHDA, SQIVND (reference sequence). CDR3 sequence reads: CASSIGDKGSTNEKLFF. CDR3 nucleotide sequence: TGTGCCAGTAGTATTGGGGACAAAGGTTCAACTAATGAAAAACTGTTTTTT.

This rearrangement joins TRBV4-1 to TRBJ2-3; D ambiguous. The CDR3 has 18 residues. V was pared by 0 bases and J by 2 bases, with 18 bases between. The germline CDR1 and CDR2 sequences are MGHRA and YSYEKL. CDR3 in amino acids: CASSQEPRQNLPTDTQYF. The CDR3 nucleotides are TGCGCCAGCAGCCAAGAACCGCGGCAAAACCTACCCACAGATACGCAGTATTTT.

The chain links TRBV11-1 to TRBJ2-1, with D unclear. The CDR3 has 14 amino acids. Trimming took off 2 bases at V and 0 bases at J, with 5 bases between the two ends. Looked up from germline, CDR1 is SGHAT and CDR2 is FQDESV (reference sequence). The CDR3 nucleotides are TGTGCCAGCAGCTTAATAATCTCCTACAATGAGCAGTTCTTC. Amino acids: CASSLIISYNEQFF.

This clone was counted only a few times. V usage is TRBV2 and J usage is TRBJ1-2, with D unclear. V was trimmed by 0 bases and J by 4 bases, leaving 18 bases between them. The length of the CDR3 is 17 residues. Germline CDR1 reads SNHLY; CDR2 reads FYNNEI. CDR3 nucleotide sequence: TGTGCCAGCAGTGAAGCAGCGGCAGAAACCCGATTCTATGGCTACACCTTC. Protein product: CASSEAAAETRFYGYTF.

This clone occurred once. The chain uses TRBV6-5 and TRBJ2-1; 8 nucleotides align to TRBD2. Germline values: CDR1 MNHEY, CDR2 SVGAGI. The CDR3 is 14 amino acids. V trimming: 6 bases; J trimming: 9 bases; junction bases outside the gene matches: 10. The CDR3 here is CASSGTRGWGEQFF. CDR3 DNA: TGTGCCAGCAGCGGGACTAGAGGTTGGGGTGAGCAGTTCTTC.

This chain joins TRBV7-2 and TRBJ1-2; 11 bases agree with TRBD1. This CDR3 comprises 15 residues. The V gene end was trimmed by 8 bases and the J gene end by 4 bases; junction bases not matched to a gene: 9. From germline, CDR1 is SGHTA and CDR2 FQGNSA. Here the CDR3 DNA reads TGTGCCAGCGGACTCCCGGGACAGGGGGTCTATGGCTACACCTTC. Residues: CASGLPGQGVYGYTF.

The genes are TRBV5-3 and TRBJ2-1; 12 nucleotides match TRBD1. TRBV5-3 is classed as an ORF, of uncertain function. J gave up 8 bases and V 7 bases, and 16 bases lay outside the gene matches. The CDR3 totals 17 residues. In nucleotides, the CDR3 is TGTGCCAGAGCGGATGGGACAGGGGGCGGGAAAACAGATGAGCAGTTCTTC. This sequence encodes CARADGTGGGKTDEQFF.

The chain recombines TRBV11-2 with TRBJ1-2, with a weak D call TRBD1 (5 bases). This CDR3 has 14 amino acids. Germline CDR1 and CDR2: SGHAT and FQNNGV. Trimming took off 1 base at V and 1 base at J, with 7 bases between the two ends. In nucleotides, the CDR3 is TGTGCCAGCAGCTTAGGGCAGGGTAACTATGGCTACACCTTC. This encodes CASSLGQGNYGYTF. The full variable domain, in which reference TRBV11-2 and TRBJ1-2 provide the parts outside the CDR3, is EAGVAQSPRYKIIEKRQSVAFWCNPISGHATLYWYQQILGQGPKLLIQFQNNGVVDDSQLPKDRFSAERLKGVDSTLKIQPAKLEDSAVYLCASSLGQGNYGYTFGSGTRLTVV.

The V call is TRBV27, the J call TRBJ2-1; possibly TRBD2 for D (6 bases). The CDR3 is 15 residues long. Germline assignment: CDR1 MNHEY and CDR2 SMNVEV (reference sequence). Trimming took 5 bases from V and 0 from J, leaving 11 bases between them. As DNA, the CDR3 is TGTGCCAGCAGTCTAGGGAGGAGCTCCTACAATGAGCAGTTCTTC. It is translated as CASSLGRSSYNEQFF.

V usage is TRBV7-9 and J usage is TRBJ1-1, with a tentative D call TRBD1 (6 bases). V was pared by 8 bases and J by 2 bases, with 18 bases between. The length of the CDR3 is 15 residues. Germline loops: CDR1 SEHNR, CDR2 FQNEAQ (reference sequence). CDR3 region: CASGGGGALNTEAFF. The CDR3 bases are TGTGCCAGCGGCGGTGGGGGGGCGTTAAACACTGAAGCTTTCTTT.

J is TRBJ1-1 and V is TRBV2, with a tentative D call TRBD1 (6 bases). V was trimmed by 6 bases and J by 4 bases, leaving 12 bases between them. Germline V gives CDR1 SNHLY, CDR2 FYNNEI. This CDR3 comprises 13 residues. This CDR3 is CASSAQGTTEAFF. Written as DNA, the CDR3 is TGTGCCAGCAGCGCACAGGGAACCACTGAAGCTTTCTTT. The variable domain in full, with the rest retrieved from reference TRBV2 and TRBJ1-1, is EPEVTQTPSHQVTQMGQEVILRCVPISNHLYFYWYRQILGQKVEFLVSFYNNEISEKSEIFDDQFSVERPDGSNFTLKIRSTKLEDSAMYFCASSAQGTTEAFFGQGTRLTVV.

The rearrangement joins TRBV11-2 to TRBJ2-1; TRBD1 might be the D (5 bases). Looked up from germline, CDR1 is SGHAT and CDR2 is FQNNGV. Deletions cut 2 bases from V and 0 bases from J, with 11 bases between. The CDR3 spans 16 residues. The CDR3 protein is CASSLRGDSSYNEQFF. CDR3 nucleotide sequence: TGTGCCAGCAGCTTAAGGGGTGACAGCTCCTACAATGAGCAGTTCTTC.

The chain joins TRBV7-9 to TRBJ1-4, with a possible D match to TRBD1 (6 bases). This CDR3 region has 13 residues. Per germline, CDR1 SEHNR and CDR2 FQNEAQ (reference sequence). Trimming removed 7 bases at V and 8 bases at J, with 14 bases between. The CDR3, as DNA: TGTGCCAGCAATTCCCCCGGGACAGAAAAACTGTTTTTT. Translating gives CASNSPGTEKLFF.

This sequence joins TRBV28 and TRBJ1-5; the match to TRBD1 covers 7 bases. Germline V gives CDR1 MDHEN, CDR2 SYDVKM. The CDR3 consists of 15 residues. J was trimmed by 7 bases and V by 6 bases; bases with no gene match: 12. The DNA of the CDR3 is TGTGCCAGCAGCCCTCTGGACAGGCCCAGACAGCCCCAGCATTTT. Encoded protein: CASSPLDRPRQPQHF.